A selection of T cell receptor beta chains follows, all from one sample in a study of OX40 agonist ivuxolimab in advanced cancers. Libraries were prepared by immunoSEQ multiplex PCR; TCRdb keeps only in-frame clonotypes and omits some of them. The sample carries roughly 50,000 clones, 89% recorded once. The sequencing used CD4+ or CD8+ T cells sorted from blood, collected in a trial of the OX40 agonist ivuxolimab. These receptors were obtained from an adult with an advanced solid tumor such as melanoma, head and neck, liver or kidney cancer. Both conserved end residues are part of each CDR3. The D gene is left open where the match is weak. The size of a clone is reported for some rows only, either as once, few or many, or as a class for expanded clones.

>TRBV21-1|.|.|TRBJ2-1
TGTGCCAGCAGCAAATCGTTACGGGGTGCCGGACTAGCGGGGCCGAGCTCCTACAATGAGCAGTTCTTC
CASSKSLRGAGLAGPSSYNEQFF
>TRBV12-5|.|.|TRBJ1-6
TGTGCTAGTGGTTTCAGGGTTTTCTCCTATAATTCACCCCTCCACTTT
CASGFRVFSYNSPLHF
>TRBV7-6|.|.|TRBJ2-3
TGTGCCAGCAGCTCGGCCACAGATACGCAGTATTTT
CASSSATDTQYF
>TRBV27|TRBD2|.|TRBJ2-7
TGTGCCAGCAGTTCCAGGGGTAGCGGGAGGTCTAAGGAGCAGTACTTC
CASSSRGSGRSKEQYF
>TRBV5-6|.|.|TRBJ2-1
TGTGCCAGCAGCTTGCAGGGCAATGAGCAGTTCTTC
CASSLQGNEQFF
>TRBV5-6|.|.|TRBJ2-1
TGTGCCAGCAGCTTGGCGATGGAGGGGGATGAGCAGTTCTTC
CASSLAMEGDEQFF
>TRBV6-5|.|.|TRBJ2-5
TGTGCCAGCAGTTACTCGTGGGGAAGGGAGACCCAGTACTTC
CASSYSWGRETQYF
>TRBV27|.|.|TRBJ2-7
TGTGCCAGCAGTTTATATTCGGCGACCTACGAGCAGTACTTC
CASSLYSATYEQYF
>TRBV27|.|.|TRBJ1-1
TGTGCCAGCAGTTTAATGTCAGGGCTTGGCACTGAAGCTTTCTTT
CASSLMSGLGTEAFF
>TRBV7-9|TRBD1|.|TRBJ1-2
TGTGCCAGCAGCTCCTCGGACAGGGGCCCCCCTAACTATGGCTACACCTTC
CASSSSDRGPPNYGYTF
>TRBV11-3|TRBD2|.|TRBJ2-4
TGTGCCAGCAGCTTCTCAAGGACTAGCGGGTGGGGGCAAAACATTCAGTACTTC
CASSFSRTSGWGQNIQYF
>TRBV6-1|.|.|TRBJ1-1
TGTGCCAGCAGTGCAGGGCAGGCGTCAGAGTTGAACACTGAAGCTTTCTTT
CASSAGQASELNTEAFF
>TRBV27|.|.|TRBJ1-2
TGTGCCAGCAGTTTACAGGGCGACGGCTACACCTTC
CASSLQGDGYTF
>TRBV19|.|.|TRBJ1-5
TGTGCCAGTAGTATAGGGCCAGACAGGCGTGAGGGCAATCAGCCCCAGCATTTT
CASSIGPDRREGNQPQHF
>TRBV6-1|.|.|TRBJ2-7
TGTGCCTCATTGAGCTCCTACGAGCAGTACTTC
CASLSSYEQYF
>TRBV6-5|TRBD1|once|TRBJ1-2
TGTGCCAGCAGTCTTCATTTGGACAGGGGAGGCGGCTACACCTTC
CASSLHLDRGGGYTF
>TRBV9|TRBD2|.|TRBJ2-7
TGTGCCAGCAGCGTAAATACGGGAGGGCTCTACGAGCAGTACTTC
CASSVNTGGLYEQYF
>TRBV18|TRBD2|medium-sized|TRBJ2-7
TGTGCCAGCTCACCACCAGCTAGCGGGGGTAACGAGCAGTACTTC
CASSPPASGGNEQYF
>TRBV7-6|.|.|TRBJ2-3
TGTGCCAGCAGCCCCAGCGACAGGAGAACAGATACGCAGTATTTT
CASSPSDRRTDTQYF
>TRBV7-3|.|.|TRBJ2-1
TGTGCCAGCAGCTTATTCTCTAGAACTCACAATGAGCAGTTCTTC
CASSLFSRTHNEQFF
>TRBV27|.|.|TRBJ2-2
TGTGCCAGCGTTGCGAATGGGGGGCGCGTCGGGGAGCTGTTTTTT
CASVANGGRVGELFF
>TRBV6-6|.|.|TRBJ2-7
TGTGCCAGCAGTTATGGGAGGCGGGATTACGAGCAGTACTTC
CASSYGRRDYEQYF
>TRBV30|.|.|TRBJ1-2
TGTGCCTCGCCGCAGGGTGTACGCTATGGCTACACCTTC
CASPQGVRYGYTF
>TRBV9|TRBD2|.|TRBJ2-1
TGTGCCAGCAGCAAGAGCGGGAAACTCGCAGGGAATGAGCAGTTCTTC
CASSKSGKLAGNEQFF
>TRBV7-6|.|.|TRBJ2-7
TGTGCCAGCAGCGCCGGTGGGGTTGTCTACGAGCAGTACTTC
CASSAGGVVYEQYF
>TRBV11-3|.|.|TRBJ2-7
TGTGCCAGCAGCTCTCCGTTGAGCTCCTACGAGCAGTACTTC
CASSSPLSSYEQYF
>TRBV4-3|.|.|TRBJ2-7
TGCGCCAGCAGCCAAGAAGAGGCAGGGTACCACGAGCAGTACTTC
CASSQEEAGYHEQYF
>TRBV2|TRBD1|once|TRBJ1-1
TGTGCCAGCAGTGGGTCCTGGGACAGGGGTAGAACTGAAGCTTTCTTT
CASSGSWDRGRTEAFF
>TRBV19|.|.|TRBJ1-2
TGTGCCAGTAGTATAACCGGGGACCCTTATGGCTACACCTTC
CASSITGDPYGYTF
>TRBV4-3|.|.|TRBJ2-7
TGCGCCAGCAGCCAAGGTCAAGGGGACTACGAGCAGTACTTC
CASSQGQGDYEQYF
>TRBV7-6|TRBD2|.|TRBJ2-7
TGTGCCAGCAGCCCCGGACTAGGGGCCCCGGGGTACTTC
CASSPGLGAPGYF
>TRBV13|.|.|TRBJ1-4
TGTGCCAGCAGCTCCACCGGGTCCCTAAATGAAAAACTGTTTTTT
CASSSTGSLNEKLFF
>TRBV9|.|.|TRBJ2-6
TGTGCCAGCAGCGGGAGGGGGTACCCCGCCTCTGGGGCCAACGTCCTGACTTTC
CASSGRGYPASGANVLTF
>TRBV7-6|.|.|TRBJ2-7
TGTGCCAGCACCTTCGCGTGGGGGAGCGAGCAGTACTTC
CASTFAWGSEQYF
>TRBV29-1|.|once|TRBJ1-2
TGCAGCGTTGAACTTCCGAGGCTCTATGGCTACACCTTC
CSVELPRLYGYTF
>TRBV29-1|.|.|TRBJ1-1
TGCAGCGTTGGGGGGACACCGCCTCTGAACACTGAAGCTTTCTTT
CSVGGTPPLNTEAFF
>TRBV27|TRBD1|.|TRBJ2-1
TGTGCCAGCAGTTTAGGACAGGGGAACAGTCAGCAGTTCTTC
CASSLGQGNSQQFF
>TRBV15|.|.|TRBJ1-5
TGTGCCACCAGCAGAGAGGGTTATAGCAATCAGCCCCAGCATTTT
CATSREGYSNQPQHF
>TRBV4-1|.|.|TRBJ1-5
TGCGCCAGCAGCCAAGTGGGGAATCAGCCCCAGCATTTT
CASSQVGNQPQHF
>TRBV7-6|.|once|TRBJ2-1
TGTGCCAGCAGCTTAGCGAATAGACTTGAGCAGTTCTTC
CASSLANRLEQFF
>TRBV10-3|.|.|TRBJ2-7
TGTGCCATCAGTGAGGGAATTACCTACGAGCAGTACTTC
CAISEGITYEQYF
>TRBV6-6|.|few|TRBJ2-7
TGTGCCAGCAGTTACATTTCCTACGAGCAGTACTTC
CASSYISYEQYF
>TRBV11-3|.|.|TRBJ1-6
TGTGCCAGCAGCCGACCCCCCCGGGGGGTGAATTCACCCCTCCACTTT
CASSRPPRGVNSPLHF
>TRBV13|.|.|TRBJ2-7
TGTGCCAGCAGCTTACCTAGCTTTGAGAACGAGCAGTACTTC
CASSLPSFENEQYF
>TRBV12-5|TRBD2|.|TRBJ2-7
TGTGCTAGTGGTTTCATGGAAACTAGCGGCGGCAGGGTAGCAACCTACGAGCAGTACTTC
CASGFMETSGGRVATYEQYF
>TRBV6-9|TRBD1|once|TRBJ1-2
TGTGCCAGCAGTCCGGGACAGTTAAATGGCTACACCTTC
CASSPGQLNGYTF